This T cell receptor beta chain is from a study of patients and donors after allogeneic stem cell transplantation. Trimming took 8 bases from V and 1 from J, leaving 14 bases between them. Germline V gene sequence: CDR1 ENHRY, CDR2 SYGVKD. This CDR3 has 15 residues. TCRdb called the RT-PCR reads again in MiXCR, with one record for every CDR3 protein. The sample lists about 90,000 distinct CDR3 sequences; about 48% were seen once. The V gene is TRBV10-3, the J gene TRBJ1-4; D may be TRBD1 (6 bases). The receptor was isolated from a human donor who was either an allogeneic HSCT recipient or a stem cell or donor lymphocyte infusion donor (not recorded which). It is not recorded whose cells these are; they may come from a transplant donor. The sequenced sample was blood, either unsorted or a sorted T cell fraction (not recorded which). In nucleotides, the CDR3 is TGTGCCATCTCCCCTCTAGGGGGAACTAATGAAAAACTGTTTTTT. Protein: CAISPLGGTNEKLFF.